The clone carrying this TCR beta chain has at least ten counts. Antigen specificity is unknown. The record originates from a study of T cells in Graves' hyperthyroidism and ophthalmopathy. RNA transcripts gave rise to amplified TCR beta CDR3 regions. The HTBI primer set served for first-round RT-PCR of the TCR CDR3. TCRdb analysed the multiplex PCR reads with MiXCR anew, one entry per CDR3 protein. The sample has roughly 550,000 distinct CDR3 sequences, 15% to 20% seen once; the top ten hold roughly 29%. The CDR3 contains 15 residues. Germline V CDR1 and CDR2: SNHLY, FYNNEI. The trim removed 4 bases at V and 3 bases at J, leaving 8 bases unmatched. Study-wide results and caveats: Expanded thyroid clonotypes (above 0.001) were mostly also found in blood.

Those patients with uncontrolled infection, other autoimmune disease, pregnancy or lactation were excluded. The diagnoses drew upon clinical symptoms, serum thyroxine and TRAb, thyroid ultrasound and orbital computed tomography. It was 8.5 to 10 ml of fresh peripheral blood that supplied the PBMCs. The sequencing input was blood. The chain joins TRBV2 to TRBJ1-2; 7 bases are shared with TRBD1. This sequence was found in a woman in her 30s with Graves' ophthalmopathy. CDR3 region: CASSGYTGTDYGYTF. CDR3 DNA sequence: TGTGCCAGCAGTGGATATACCGGGACAGACTATGGCTACACCTTC.